What follows are 16 T cell receptor beta chains derived from one specimen sequenced in a study of intratumoral heterogeneity in liver cancer. Measured with immunoSEQ multiplex PCR; TCRdb has only the in-frame clones, and not every one. The sample includes about 20,000 clones, around 75% of them seen just once. The input for sequencing was tumor-adjacent normal tissue, taken before any cancer treatment. Receptors originate from a woman between 70 and 85 years old with hepatocellular carcinoma.

This chain links TRBV13 with TRBJ2-1; the match to TRBD2 covers 12 bases. J was trimmed by 8 bases and V by 5 bases; bases with no gene match: 7. The length of the CDR3 is 15 residues. Looked up from germline, CDR1 is PRHDT and CDR2 is FYEKMQ (reference sequence). CDR3 sequence reads: CASSDSSGRAYEQFF. CDR3 nucleotides: TGTGCCAGCAGCGACTCTAGCGGGAGGGCCTATGAGCAGTTCTTC.

This clone was seen a handful of times. This chain joins TRBV21-1 and TRBJ1-3; TRBD1 is the table's D call and was not checked against the DNA. TRBV21-1 is recorded as a pseudogene. CDR3 size: 17 residues. DNA of the CDR3: TGTGCCAGCAGCAAAAGGAGATGGGGACATTCTGGAAACACCATATATTTT. This sequence encodes CASSKRRWGHSGNTIYF.

The rearrangement uses TRBV9 and TRBJ1-3; D is undetermined. CDR3 length: 15 amino acids. V was shortened by 0 bases and J by 0 bases, with 7 bases between the two germline ends. CDR1 and CDR2 from the germline V gene are SGDLS and YYNGEE. The CDR3 spells CASSVGETSGNTIYF. CDR3 sequence (DNA): TGTGCCAGCAGCGTAGGAGAGACCTCTGGAAACACCATATATTTT.

With regard to this clone: The same CDR3 can be traced to other DNA sequences in this sample. V is TRBV2 and J is TRBJ1-5; D ambiguous. CDR1 is SNHLY and CDR2 is FYNNEI in the germline V gene. CDR3 length equals 13 residues. V gave up 1 base and J gave up 3 bases, with 4 bases separating them. CDR3 protein: CASSEDLNQPQHF. The CDR3 DNA sequence: TGTGCCAGCAGTGAAGATCTCAATCAGCCCCAGCATTTT.

In this sample, this clone turned up a few times. The chain uses TRBV6-5 and TRBJ2-7, with 7 bases identical to TRBD2. Losses at the gene ends were 8 bases for V and 4 bases for J; bases not matched to a gene: 8. Germline CDR1 reads MNHEY; CDR2 reads SVGAGI. This CDR3 has 13 amino acids. The CDR3 DNA follows: TGTGCCAGCGGAGCGGGAAGTCTTTACGAGCAGTACTTC. It codes for CASGAGSLYEQYF.

This chain joins TRBV30 and TRBJ1-2, with TRBD1 as a possible D gene (5 bases). Trimming took 3 bases from V and 2 from J, leaving 19 bases between them. The CDR3 has 16 amino acids. Looked up from germline, CDR1 is GTSNPN and CDR2 is SVGIG (reference sequence). The CDR3 is CAWSPGGGGRNYGYTF. DNA of the CDR3: TGTGCCTGGAGCCCCGGCGGGGGGGGAAGGAACTATGGCTACACCTTC.

In DNA, the CDR3 is TGTGCCAGCAGCTCACAGGGGGCTGGCTATGGCTACACCTTC. Protein: CASSSQGAGYGYTF. V gene TRBV5-6 combines with J gene TRBJ1-2, with 9 bases that match TRBD1. Germline V lookup: CDR1 SGHDT, CDR2 YYEEEE. The CDR3 contains 14 residues. Losses at the gene ends were 3 bases for V and 4 bases for J; bases not matched to a gene: 4. Together with reference TRBV5-6 and TRBJ1-2, the CDR3 gives the full variable domain: DAGVTQSPTHLIKTRGQQVTLRCSPKSGHDTVSWYQQALGQGPQFIFQYYEEEERQRGNFPDRFSGHQFPNYSSELNVNALLLGDSALYLCASSSQGAGYGYTFGSGTRLTVV.

This chain links TRBV5-5 with TRBJ1-1; no clear D gene. The CDR3 contains 15 residues. V lost 0 bases, J lost 1 base, and 10 bases lay in between. The germline gives CDR1 SGHKS, CDR2 YYEKEE (reference sequence). CDR3 residues: CASSLDGNRNTEAFF. In DNA, the CDR3 is TGTGCCAGCAGCTTGGATGGGAACAGGAACACTGAAGCTTTCTTT.

CDR3 sequence: CASSPEGLAIDTQYF. The CDR3 DNA reads as TGTGCCAGCAGCCCAGAGGGACTAGCGATAGATACGCAGTATTTT. This chain connects TRBV3-1 (or the pseudogene TRBV3-2) to TRBJ2-3; TRBD2 aligns across 10 bases. Looked up from germline, CDR1 is LGHDT and CDR2 is YNNKEL (reference sequence). The CDR3 is made up of 15 amino acids. V was pared by 4 bases and J by 5 bases, with 6 bases of the junction left unmatched.

The V call is TRBV5-4, the J call TRBJ2-2; TRBD2 matches at 13 bases. Germline V gene data show CDR1 as SGHNT and CDR2 as YYREEE (reference sequence). The CDR3 extends over 16 amino acids. Trimming took 6 bases from V and 5 from J; bases not matched to a gene: 7. The CDR3, as DNA: TGTGCCAGCACCAAAGGACTAGCGGGAGAAACCGGGGAGCTGTTTTTT. Translated, it gives CASTKGLAGETGELFF.

The chain is built from TRBV28 and TRBJ1-2, with TRBD1 identical over 8 bases. V trimming: 8 bases; J trimming: 2 bases; junction bases outside the gene matches: 7. This CDR3 comprises 14 residues. Germline lookup yields CDR1 MDHEN and CDR2 SYDVKM. The CDR3 DNA reads as TGTGCCAGCGTGGTGGGGACAGGCAACTATGGCTACACCTTC. It translates to CASVVGTGNYGYTF.

This clone was seen once. This chain joins TRBV10-2 and TRBJ2-2; maybe TRBD1 (6 bases). This CDR3 contains 13 residues. Trimming removed 3 bases at V and 14 bases at J, with 16 bases between. CDR1 and CDR2 (germline): WSHSY, SAAADI. The CDR3 region is CASSDGTPLVLFF. CDR3 nucleotides: TGCGCCAGCAGTGATGGGACACCGTTGGTCCTGTTTTTT.

The chain joins TRBV5-1 to TRBJ1-6; TRBD1 matches 9 bases. The CDR3 spans 14 residues. J lost 5 bases, V lost 5 bases, and 2 bases had no gene match. Germline lookup yields CDR1 SGHRS and CDR2 YFSETQ. The CDR3 loop reads CASRRTGDNSPLHF. The DNA of the CDR3 is TGCGCCAGCAGAAGGACAGGGGATAATTCACCCCTCCACTTT.

The rearrangement joins TRBV29-1 to TRBJ2-3; D unresolved. The germline V and J ends were trimmed by 4 bases and 5 bases, with 16 bases remaining between them. Germline lookup yields CDR1 SQVTM and CDR2 ANQGSEA. The CDR3 length is 14 residues. The DNA for the CDR3 is TGCAGCGTTGTCCCATTAAAGACTGGAGATACGCAGTATTTT. Translation gives CSVVPLKTGDTQYF.

The chain is built from TRBV19 and TRBJ2-2, with 9 bases that match TRBD2. This CDR3 has 15 amino acids. CDR1 LNHDA and CDR2 SQIVND come from the germline V gene (reference sequence). V was clipped by 7 bases and J by 1 base; unmatched bases: 4. Written as DNA, the CDR3 is TGTGCCAGTAAAGTAGCGGGAGTGAACACCGGGGAGCTGTTTTTT. Protein product: CASKVAGVNTGELFF. Full variable domain (missing parts from reference TRBV19 and TRBJ2-2): DGGITQSPKYLFRKEGQNVTLSCEQNLNHDAMYWYRQDPGQGLRLIYYSQIVNDFQKGDIAEGYSVSREKKESFPLTVTSAQKNPTAFYLCASKVAGVNTGELFFGEGSRLTVL.

V and J are TRBV6-5 and TRBJ1-6; 11 nucleotides line up with TRBD1. The CDR3 covers 16 residues. V shed 0 bases, J shed 14 bases, and the junction held 9 bases outside the gene matches. CDR1 is MNHEY, CDR2 SVGAGI, per germline. The CDR3 sequence: CASSYSPGDRGSALHF. The CDR3 DNA sequence: TGTGCCAGCAGTTACTCGCCGGGGGACAGGGGGAGCGCCCTCCACTTT.